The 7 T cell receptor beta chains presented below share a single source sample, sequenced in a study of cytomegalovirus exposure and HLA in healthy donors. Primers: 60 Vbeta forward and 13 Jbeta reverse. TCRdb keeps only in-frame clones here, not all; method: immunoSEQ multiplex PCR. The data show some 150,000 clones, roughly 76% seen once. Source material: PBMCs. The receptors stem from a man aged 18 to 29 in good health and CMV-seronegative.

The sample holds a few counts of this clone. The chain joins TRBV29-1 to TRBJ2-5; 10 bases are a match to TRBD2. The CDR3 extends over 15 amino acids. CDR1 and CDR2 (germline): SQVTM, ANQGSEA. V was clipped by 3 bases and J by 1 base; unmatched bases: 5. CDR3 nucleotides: TGCAGCGTTGAGCGGACTAGCGGAGGCCAAGAGACCCAGTACTTC. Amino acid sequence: CSVERTSGGQETQYF.

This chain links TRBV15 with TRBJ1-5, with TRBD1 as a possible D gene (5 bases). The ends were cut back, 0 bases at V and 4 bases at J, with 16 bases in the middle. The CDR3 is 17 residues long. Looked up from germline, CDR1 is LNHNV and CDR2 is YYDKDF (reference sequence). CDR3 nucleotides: TGTGCCACCAGCAGAGATCCAGGGCACAACCCTAATCAGCCCCAGCATTTT. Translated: CATSRDPGHNPNQPQHF.

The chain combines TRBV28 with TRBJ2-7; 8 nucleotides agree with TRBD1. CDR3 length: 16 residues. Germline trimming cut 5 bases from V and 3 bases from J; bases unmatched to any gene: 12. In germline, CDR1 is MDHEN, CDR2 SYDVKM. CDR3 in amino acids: CASSTMTGAVNYEQYF. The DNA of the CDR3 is TGTGCCAGCAGTACGATGACAGGGGCGGTGAACTACGAGCAGTACTTC. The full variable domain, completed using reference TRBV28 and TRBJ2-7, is DVKVTQSSRYLVKRTGEKVFLECVQDMDHENMFWYRQDPGLGLRLIYFSYDVKMKEKGDIPEGYSVSREKKERFSLILESASTNQTSMYLCASSTMTGAVNYEQYFGPGTRLTVT.

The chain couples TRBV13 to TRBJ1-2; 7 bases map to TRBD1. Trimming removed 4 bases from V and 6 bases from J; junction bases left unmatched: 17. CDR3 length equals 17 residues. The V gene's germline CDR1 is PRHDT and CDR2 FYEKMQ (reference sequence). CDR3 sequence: CASSSYRDSHDVHGYTF. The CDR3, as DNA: TGTGCCAGCAGCTCATACCGGGACAGCCATGACGTTCATGGCTACACCTTC.

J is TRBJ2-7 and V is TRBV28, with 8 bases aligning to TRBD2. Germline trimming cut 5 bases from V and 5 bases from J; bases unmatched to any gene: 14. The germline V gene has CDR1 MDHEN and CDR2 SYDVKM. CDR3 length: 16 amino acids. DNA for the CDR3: TGTGCCAGCAGTCTCAACCTCGGACTAGCCGGCGACGAGCAGTACTTC. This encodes CASSLNLGLAGDEQYF. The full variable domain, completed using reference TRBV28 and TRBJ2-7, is DVKVTQSSRYLVKRTGEKVFLECVQDMDHENMFWYRQDPGLGLRLIYFSYDVKMKEKGDIPEGYSVSREKKERFSLILESASTNQTSMYLCASSLNLGLAGDEQYFGPGTRLTVT.

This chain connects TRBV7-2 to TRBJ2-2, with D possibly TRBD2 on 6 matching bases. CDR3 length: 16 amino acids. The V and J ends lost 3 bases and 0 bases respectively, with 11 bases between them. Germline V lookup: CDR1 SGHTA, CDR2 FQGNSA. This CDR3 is CASSFYGTSNTGELFF. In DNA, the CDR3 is TGTGCCAGCAGCTTCTACGGGACTTCGAACACCGGGGAGCTGTTTTTT.

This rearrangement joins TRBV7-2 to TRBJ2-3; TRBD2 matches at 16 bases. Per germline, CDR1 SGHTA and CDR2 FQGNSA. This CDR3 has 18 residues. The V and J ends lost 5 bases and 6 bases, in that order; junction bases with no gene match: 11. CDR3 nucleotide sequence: TGTGCCAGCAGCCCGACAACCGGGACTAGCGGGAGGGCTGATACGCAGTATTTT. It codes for CASSPTTGTSGRADTQYF.